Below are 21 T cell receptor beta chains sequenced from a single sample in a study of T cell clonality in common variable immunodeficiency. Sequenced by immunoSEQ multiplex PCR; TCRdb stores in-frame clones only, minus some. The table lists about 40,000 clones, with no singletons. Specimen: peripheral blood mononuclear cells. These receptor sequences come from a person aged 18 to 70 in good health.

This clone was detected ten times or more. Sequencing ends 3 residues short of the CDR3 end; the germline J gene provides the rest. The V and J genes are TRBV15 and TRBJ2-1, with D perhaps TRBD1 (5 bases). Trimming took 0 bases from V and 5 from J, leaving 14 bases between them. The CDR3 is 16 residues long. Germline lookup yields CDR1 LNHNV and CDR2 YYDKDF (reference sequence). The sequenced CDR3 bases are TGTGCCACCAGCAGAGATCTAGGCCAGGGAAACAATGAG. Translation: CATSRDLGQGNNE. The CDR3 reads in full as CATSRDLGQGNNEQFF.

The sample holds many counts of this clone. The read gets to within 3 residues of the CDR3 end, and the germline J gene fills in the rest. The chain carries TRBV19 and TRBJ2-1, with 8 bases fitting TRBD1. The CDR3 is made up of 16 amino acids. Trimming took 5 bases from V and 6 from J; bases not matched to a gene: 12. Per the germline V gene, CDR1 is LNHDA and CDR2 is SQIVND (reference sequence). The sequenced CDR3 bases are TGTGCCAGTAGTGCCAGTCGTCCGACAGGGGTCAATGAG. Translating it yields CASSASRPTGVNE. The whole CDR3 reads CASSASRPTGVNEQFF.

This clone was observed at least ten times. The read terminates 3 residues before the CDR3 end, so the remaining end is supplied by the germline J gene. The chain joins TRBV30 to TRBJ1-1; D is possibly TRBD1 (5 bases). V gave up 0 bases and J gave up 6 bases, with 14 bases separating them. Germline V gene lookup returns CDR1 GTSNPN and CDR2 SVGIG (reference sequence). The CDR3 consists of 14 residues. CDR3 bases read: TGTGCCTGGAGTGTAGGCAGGGAAAATTCTGAA. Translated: CAWSVGRENSE. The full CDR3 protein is CAWSVGRENSEAFF.

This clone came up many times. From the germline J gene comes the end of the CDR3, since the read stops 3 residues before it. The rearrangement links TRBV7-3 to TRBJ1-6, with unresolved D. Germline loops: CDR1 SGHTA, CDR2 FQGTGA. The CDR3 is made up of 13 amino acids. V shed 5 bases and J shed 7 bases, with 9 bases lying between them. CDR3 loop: CASSPDRNSPLHF. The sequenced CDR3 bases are TGTGCCAGCAGCCCCGATAGAAATTCACCC.

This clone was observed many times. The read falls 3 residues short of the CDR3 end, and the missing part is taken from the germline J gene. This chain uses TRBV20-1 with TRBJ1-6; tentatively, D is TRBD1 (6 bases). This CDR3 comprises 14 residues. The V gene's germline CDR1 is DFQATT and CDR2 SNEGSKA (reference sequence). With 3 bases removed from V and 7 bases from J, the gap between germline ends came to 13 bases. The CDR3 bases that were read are TGCAGTGCTAGTTCGGGACAAGAGAATTCACCC. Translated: CSASSGQENSP. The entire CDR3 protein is CSASSGQENSPLHF.

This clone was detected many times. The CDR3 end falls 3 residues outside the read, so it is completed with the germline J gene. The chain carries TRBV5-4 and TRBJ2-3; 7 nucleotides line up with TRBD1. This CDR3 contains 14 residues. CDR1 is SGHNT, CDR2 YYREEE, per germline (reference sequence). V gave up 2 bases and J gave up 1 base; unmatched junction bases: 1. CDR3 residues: CASSFGQGTDTQYF. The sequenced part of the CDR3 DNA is TGTGCCAGCAGCTTCGGACAGGGCACAGATACG. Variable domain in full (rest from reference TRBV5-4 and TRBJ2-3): ETGVTQSPTHLIKTRGQQVTLRCSSQSGHNTVSWYQQALGQGPQFIFQYYREEENGRGNFPPRFSGLQFPNYSSELNVNALELDDSALYLCASSFGQGTDTQYFGPGTRLTVL.

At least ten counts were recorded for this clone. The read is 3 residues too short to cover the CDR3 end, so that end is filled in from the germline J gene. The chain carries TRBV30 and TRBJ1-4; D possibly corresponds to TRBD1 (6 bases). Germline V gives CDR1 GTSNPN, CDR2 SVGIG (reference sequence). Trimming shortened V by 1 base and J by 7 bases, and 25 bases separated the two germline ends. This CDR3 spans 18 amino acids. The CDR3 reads CAWSGGTSIPHRGEKLFF. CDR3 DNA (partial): TGTGCCTGGAGTGGGGGGACAAGCATTCCCCATCGGGGTGAAAAA.

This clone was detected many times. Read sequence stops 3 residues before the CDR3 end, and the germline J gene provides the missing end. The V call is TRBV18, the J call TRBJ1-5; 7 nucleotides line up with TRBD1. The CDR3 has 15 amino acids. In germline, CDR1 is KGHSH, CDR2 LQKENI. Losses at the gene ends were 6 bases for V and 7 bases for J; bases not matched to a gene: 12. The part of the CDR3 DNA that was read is TGTGCCAGCTCGGGTGCAGGGGGATCGGGACAGCCC. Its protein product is CASSGAGGSGQP. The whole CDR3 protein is CASSGAGGSGQPQHF.

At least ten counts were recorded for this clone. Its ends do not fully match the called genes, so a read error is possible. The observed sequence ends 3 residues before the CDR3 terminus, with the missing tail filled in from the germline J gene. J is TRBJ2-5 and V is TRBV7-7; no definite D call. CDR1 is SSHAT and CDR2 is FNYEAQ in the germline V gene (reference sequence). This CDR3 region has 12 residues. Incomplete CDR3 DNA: TGTGCTAGCAGCTCCCTGGGCGAGACC. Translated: CASSSLGET. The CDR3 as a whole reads CASSSLGETQYF.

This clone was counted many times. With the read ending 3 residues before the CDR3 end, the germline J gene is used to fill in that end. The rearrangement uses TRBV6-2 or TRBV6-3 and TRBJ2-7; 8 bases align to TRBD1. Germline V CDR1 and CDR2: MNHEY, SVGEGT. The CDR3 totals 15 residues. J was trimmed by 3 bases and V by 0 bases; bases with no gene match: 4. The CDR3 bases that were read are TGTGCCAGCAGTTACTCACCGGACAGGGTCTACGAG. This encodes CASSYSPDRVYE. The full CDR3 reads CASSYSPDRVYEQYF.

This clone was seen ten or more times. CDR3 region: CSALRLVGGTETQYF. The CDR3 DNA, read in part, is TGCAGTGCTTTACGACTAGTGGGCGGTACCGAGACC. The chain has TRBV20-1 and TRBJ2-5, with a tentative D call TRBD2 (6 bases). The read gets to within 3 residues of the CDR3 end, and the germline J gene fills in the rest. Trimming took off 5 bases at V and 5 bases at J, with 21 bases between the two ends. Germline-derived CDR1 and CDR2 are DFQATT and SNEGSKA (reference sequence). The CDR3 loop spans 15 amino acids.

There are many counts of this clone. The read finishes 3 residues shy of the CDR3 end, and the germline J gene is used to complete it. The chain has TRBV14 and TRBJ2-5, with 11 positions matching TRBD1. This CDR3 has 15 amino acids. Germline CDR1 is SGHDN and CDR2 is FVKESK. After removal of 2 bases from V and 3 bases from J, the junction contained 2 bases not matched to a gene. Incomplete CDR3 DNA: TGTGCCAGCAGCCAATGGACAGGGGGCAAAGAGACC. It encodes CASSQWTGGKET. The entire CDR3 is CASSQWTGGKETQYF.

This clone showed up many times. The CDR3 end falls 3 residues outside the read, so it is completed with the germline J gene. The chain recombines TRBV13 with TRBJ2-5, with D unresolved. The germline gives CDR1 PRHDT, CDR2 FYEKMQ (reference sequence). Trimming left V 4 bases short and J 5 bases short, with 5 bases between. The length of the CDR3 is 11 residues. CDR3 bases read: TGTGCCAGCAGCTCCGGGGAGACC. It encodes CASSSGET. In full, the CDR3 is CASSSGETQYF.

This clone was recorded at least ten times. The sequenced CDR3 bases are TGCAGCGTTGTGCGCGGGAGCGGGGCCTACGAG. Translated, it gives CSVVRGSGAYE. The CDR3 reads in full as CSVVRGSGAYEQYF. V usage is TRBV29-1 and J usage is TRBJ2-7; 7 positions agree with TRBD2. The read ends 3 residues before the CDR3 terminus; that terminus is restored from the germline J gene. Per germline, CDR1 SQVTM and CDR2 ANQGSEA. There are 14 residues in the CDR3. The V gene end was trimmed by 4 bases and the J gene end by 2 bases; junction bases not matched to a gene: 8.

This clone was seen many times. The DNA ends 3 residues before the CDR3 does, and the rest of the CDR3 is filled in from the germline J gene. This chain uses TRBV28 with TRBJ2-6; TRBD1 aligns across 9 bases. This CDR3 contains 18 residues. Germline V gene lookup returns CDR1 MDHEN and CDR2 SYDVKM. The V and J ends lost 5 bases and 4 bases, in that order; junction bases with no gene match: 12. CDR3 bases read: TGTGCCAGCAGTCTTCAGGACAGGGGTGGTGCGGGGGCCAACGTC. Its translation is CASSLQDRGGAGANV. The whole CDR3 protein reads CASSLQDRGGAGANVLTF.

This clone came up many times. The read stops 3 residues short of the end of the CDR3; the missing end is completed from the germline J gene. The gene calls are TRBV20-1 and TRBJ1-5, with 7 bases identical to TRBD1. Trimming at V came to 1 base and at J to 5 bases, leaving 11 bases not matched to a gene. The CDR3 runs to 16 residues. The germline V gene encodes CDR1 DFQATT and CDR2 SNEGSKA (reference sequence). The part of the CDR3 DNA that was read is TGCAGTGCTAGAGTTGTCCTAGACAGGGTGGATCAGCCC. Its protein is CSARVVLDRVDQP. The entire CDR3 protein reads CSARVVLDRVDQPQHF.

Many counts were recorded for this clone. CDR3 bases read: TGTGCCAGCAGCGCATCTAGCGGGAGTACG. Its translation is CASSASSGST. The complete CDR3 sequence is CASSASSGSTQYF. This chain links TRBV7-9 with TRBJ2-3; TRBD2 matches at 10 bases. The missing CDR3 end, 3 residues past where the read stops, is filled in from the germline J gene. The ends lost 5 bases at V and 8 bases at J; junction bases unmatched: 4. The germline CDR1 and CDR2 sequences are SEHNR and FQNEAQ (reference sequence). CDR3 length equals 13 residues.

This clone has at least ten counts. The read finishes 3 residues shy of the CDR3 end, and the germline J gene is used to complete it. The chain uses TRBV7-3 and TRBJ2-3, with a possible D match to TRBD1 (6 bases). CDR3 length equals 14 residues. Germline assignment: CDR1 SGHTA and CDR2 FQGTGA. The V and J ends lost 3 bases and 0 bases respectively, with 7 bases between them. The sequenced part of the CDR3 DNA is TGTGCCAGCAGCTTCGGACAGAGCACAGATACG. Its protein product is CASSFGQSTDT. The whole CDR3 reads CASSFGQSTDTQYF.

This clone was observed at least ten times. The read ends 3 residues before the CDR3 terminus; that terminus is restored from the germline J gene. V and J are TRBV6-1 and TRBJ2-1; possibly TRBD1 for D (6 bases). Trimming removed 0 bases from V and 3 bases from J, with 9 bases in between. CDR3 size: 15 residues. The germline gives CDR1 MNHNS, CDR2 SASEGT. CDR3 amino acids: CASSEAGGVYNEQFF. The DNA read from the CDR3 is TGTGCCAGCAGTGAAGCTGGGGGCGTCTACAATGAG.

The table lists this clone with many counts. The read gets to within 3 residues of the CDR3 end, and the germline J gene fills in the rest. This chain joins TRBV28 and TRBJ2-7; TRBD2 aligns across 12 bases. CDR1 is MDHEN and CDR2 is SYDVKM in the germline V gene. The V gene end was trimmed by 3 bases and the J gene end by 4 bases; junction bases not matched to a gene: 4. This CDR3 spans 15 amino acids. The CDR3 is CASSLTSGSRYEQYF. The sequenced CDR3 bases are TGTGCCAGCAGTTTGACTAGCGGGAGTAGGTACGAG.

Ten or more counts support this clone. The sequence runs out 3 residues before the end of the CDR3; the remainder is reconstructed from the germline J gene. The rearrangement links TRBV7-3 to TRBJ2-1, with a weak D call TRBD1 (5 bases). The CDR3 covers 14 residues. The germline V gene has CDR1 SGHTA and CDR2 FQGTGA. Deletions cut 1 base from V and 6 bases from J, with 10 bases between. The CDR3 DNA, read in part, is TGTGCCAGCAGCTTAAATAAGGGGCGCAATGAG. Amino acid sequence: CASSLNKGRNE. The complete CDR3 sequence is CASSLNKGRNEQFF.